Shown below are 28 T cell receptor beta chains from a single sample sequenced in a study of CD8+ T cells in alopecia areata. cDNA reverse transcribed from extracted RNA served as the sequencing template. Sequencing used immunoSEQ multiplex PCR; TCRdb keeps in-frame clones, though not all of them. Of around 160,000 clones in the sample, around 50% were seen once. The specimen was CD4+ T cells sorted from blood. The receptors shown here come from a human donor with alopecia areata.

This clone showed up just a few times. This CDR3 reads CASSWGRVSYEQYF. DNA of the CDR3: TGTGCCAGCAGCTGGGGCAGGGTTTCCTACGAGCAGTACTTC. The chain carries TRBV21-1 and TRBJ2-7; the D call of TRBD1 is as the table states it, not checked on the DNA. TRBV21-1 is tagged as a pseudogene. The CDR3 extends over 14 amino acids.

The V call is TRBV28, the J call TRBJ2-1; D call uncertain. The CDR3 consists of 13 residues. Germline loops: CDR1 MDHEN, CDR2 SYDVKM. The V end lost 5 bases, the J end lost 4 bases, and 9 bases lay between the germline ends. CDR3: CASSTPQYNEQFF. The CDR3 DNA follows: TGTGCCAGCAGTACACCTCAATACAATGAGCAGTTCTTC.

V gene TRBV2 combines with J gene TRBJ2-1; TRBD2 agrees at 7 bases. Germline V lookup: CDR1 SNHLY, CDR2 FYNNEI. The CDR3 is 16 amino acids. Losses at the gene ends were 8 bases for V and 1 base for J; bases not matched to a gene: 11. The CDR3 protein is CASRRSIAGSYNEQFF. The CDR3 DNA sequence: TGTGCCAGCCGCAGGTCGATAGCGGGTTCCTACAATGAGCAGTTCTTC.

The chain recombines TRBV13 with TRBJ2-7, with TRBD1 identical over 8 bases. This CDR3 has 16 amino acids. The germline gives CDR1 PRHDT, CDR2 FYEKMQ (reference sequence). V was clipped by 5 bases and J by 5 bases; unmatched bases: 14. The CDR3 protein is CASSVEDRVIFDEQYF. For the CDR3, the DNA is TGTGCCAGCAGCGTAGAGGACAGGGTAATATTCGACGAGCAGTACTTC.

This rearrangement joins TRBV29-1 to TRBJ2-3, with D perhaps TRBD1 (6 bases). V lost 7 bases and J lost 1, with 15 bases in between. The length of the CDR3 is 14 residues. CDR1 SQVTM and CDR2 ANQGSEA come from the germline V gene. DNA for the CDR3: TGCAGCGGACTGGACAGATCCGGCACAGATACGCAGTATTTT. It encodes CSGLDRSGTDTQYF.

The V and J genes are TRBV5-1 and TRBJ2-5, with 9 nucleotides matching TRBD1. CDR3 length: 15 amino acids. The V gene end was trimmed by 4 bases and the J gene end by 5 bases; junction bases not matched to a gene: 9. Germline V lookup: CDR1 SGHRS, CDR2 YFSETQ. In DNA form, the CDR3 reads TGCGCCAGCAGCACCGGGACAGGGCACGGGGAGACCCAGTACTTC. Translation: CASSTGTGHGETQYF.

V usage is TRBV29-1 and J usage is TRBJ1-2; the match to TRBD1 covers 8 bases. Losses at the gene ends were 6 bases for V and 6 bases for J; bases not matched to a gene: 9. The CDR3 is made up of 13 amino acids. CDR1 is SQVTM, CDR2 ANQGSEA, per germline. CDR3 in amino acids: CSVFPGQVDGYTF. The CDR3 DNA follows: TGCAGCGTCTTCCCGGGACAGGTGGATGGCTACACCTTC.

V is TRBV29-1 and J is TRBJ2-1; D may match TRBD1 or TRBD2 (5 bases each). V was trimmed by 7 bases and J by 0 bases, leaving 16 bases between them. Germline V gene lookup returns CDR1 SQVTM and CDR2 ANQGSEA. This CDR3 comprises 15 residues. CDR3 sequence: CSASGTASSYNEQFF. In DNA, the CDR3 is TGCAGCGCCTCTGGGACGGCCAGCTCCTACAATGAGCAGTTCTTC.

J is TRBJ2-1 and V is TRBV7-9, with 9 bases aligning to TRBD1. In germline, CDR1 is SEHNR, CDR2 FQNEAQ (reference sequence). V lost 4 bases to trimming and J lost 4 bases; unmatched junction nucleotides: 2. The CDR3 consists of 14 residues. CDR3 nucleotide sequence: TGTGCCAGCAGCTGGGACAGGGAATACAATGAGCAGTTCTTC. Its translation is CASSWDREYNEQFF.

The CDR3 here is CSVQGEGDQPQHF. Written as DNA, the CDR3 is TGCAGCGTTCAGGGGGAGGGGGATCAGCCCCAGCATTTT. V gene TRBV29-1 combines with J gene TRBJ1-5; 7 nucleotides align to TRBD1. V lost 5 bases to trimming and J lost 5 bases; unmatched junction nucleotides: 6. The CDR3 runs 13 residues. Germline V gene data show CDR1 as SQVTM and CDR2 as ANQGSEA.

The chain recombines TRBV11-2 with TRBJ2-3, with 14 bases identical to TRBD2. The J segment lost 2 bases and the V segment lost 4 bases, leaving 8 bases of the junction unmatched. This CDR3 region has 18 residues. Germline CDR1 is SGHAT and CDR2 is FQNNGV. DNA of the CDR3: TGTGCCAGCAGCTCGACACCGACTAGCGGGAGGGACACAGATACGCAGTATTTT. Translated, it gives CASSSTPTSGRDTDTQYF. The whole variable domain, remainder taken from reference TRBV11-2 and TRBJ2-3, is EAGVAQSPRYKIIEKRQSVAFWCNPISGHATLYWYQQILGQGPKLLIQFQNNGVVDDSQLPKDRFSAERLKGVDSTLKIQPAKLEDSAVYLCASSSTPTSGRDTDTQYFGPGTRLTVL.

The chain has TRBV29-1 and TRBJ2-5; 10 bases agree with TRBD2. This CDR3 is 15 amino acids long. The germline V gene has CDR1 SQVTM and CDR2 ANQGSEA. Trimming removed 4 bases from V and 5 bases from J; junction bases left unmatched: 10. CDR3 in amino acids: CSVGHTSGEGETQYF. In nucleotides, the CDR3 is TGCAGCGTTGGTCACACTAGCGGGGAAGGGGAGACCCAGTACTTC. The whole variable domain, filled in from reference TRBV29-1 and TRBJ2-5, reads SAVISQKPSRDICQRGTSLTIQCQVDSQVTMMFWYRQQPGQSLTLIATANQGSEATYESGFVIDKFPISRPNLTFSTLTVSNMSPEDSSIYLCSVGHTSGEGETQYFGPGTRLLVL.

The CDR3 region has the DNA TGTGCCAGTAGTATCGTGACAGGGGGATACAACGAGCAGTACTTC. This codes for CASSIVTGGYNEQYF. The V gene is TRBV19, the J gene TRBJ2-7, with 9 positions matching TRBD1. Losses at the gene ends were 3 bases for V and 5 bases for J; bases not matched to a gene: 8. The CDR3 contains 15 residues. Per the germline V gene, CDR1 is LNHDA and CDR2 is SQIVND (reference sequence). The full variable domain, rest sourced from reference TRBV19 and TRBJ2-7, is DGGITQSPKYLFRKEGQNVTLSCEQNLNHDAMYWYRQDPGQGLRLIYYSQIVNDFQKGDIAEGYSVSREKKESFPLTVTSAQKNPTAFYLCASSIVTGGYNEQYFGPGTRLTVT.

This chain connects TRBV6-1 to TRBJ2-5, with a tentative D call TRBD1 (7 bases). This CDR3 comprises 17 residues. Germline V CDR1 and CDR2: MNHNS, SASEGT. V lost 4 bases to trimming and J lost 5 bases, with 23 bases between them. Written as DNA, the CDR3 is TGTGCCAGCAGTGCGACCCGCGGGACAGCCACCCAGGAGACCCAGTACTTC. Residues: CASSATRGTATQETQYF.

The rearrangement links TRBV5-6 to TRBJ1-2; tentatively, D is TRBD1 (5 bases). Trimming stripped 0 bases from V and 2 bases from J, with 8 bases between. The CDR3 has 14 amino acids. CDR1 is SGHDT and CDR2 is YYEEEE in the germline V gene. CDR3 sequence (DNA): TGTGCCAGCAGCTTGGTGGGGGAGAACTATGGCTACACCTTC. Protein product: CASSLVGENYGYTF. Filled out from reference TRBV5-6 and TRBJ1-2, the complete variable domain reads DAGVTQSPTHLIKTRGQQVTLRCSPKSGHDTVSWYQQALGQGPQFIFQYYEEEERQRGNFPDRFSGHQFPNYSSELNVNALLLGDSALYLCASSLVGENYGYTFGSGTRLTVV.

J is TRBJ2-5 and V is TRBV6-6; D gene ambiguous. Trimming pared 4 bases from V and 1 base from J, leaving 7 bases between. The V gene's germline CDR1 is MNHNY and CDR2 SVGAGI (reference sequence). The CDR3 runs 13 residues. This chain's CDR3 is CASSWPGQETQYF. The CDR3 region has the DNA TGTGCCAGCAGTTGGCCGGGCCAAGAGACCCAGTACTTC.

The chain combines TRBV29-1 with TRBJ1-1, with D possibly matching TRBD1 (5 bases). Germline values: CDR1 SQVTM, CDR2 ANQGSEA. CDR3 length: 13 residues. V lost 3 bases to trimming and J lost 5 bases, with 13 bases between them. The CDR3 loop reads CSVDWGRRTEAFF. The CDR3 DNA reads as TGCAGCGTTGACTGGGGGAGAAGGACTGAAGCTTTCTTT.

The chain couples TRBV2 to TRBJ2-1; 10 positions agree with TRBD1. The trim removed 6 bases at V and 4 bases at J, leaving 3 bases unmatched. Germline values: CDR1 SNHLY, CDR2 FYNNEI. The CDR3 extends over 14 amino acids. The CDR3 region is CASRDRGSYNEQFF. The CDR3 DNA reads TGTGCCAGCAGGGACAGGGGGTCTTACAATGAGCAGTTCTTC.

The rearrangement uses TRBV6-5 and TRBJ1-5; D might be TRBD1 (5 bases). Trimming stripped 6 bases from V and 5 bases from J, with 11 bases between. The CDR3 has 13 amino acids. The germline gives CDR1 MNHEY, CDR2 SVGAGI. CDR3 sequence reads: CASSMTDDQPQHF. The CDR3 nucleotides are TGTGCCAGCAGCATGACAGATGATCAGCCCCAGCATTTT.

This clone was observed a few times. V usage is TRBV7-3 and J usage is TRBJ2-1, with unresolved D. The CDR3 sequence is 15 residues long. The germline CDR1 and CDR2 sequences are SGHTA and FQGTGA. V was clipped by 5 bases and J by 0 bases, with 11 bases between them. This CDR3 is CASSPDSGSYNEQFF. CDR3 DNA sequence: TGTGCCAGCAGCCCCGACTCCGGCTCCTACAATGAGCAGTTCTTC. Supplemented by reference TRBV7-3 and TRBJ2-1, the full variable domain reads GAGVSQTPSNKVTEKGKYVELRCDPISGHTALYWYRQSLGQGPEFLIYFQGTGAADDSGLPNDRFFAVRPEGSVSTLKIQRTERGDSAVYLCASSPDSGSYNEQFFGPGTRLTVL.

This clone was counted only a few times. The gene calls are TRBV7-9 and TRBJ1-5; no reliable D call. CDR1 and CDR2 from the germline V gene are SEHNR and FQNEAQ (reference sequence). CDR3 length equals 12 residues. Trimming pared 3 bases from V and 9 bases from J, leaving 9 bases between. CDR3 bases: TGTGCCAGCAGCTTCGCCGGGAGGCCCCAGCATTTT. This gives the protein CASSFAGRPQHF.

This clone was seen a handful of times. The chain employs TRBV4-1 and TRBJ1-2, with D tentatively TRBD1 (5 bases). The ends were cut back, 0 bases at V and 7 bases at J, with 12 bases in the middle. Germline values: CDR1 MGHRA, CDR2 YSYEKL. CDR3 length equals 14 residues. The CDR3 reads CASSQDGWGSGYTF. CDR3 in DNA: TGCGCCAGCAGCCAAGATGGGTGGGGGAGTGGCTACACCTTC.

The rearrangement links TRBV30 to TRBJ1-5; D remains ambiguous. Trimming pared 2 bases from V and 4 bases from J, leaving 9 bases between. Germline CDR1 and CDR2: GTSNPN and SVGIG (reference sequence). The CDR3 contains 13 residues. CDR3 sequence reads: CAWSQDGNQPQHF. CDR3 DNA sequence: TGTGCCTGGAGTCAAGACGGAAATCAGCCCCAGCATTTT.

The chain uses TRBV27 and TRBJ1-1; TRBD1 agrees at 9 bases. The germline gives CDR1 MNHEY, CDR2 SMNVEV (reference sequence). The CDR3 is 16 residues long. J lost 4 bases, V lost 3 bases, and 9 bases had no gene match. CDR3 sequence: CASSLVPGQGITEAFF. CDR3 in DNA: TGTGCCAGCAGTTTGGTGCCGGGACAGGGAATCACTGAAGCTTTCTTT.

DNA of the CDR3: TGCGCCAGCAGCCAAGTGGCAGTCGCCGAGCAGTACTTC. It yields the protein CASSQVAVAEQYF. The chain recombines TRBV4-1 with TRBJ2-7; D ambiguous. Germline lookup yields CDR1 MGHRA and CDR2 YSYEKL. This CDR3 spans 13 amino acids. The V end lost 1 base, the J end lost 6 bases, and 10 bases lay between the germline ends.

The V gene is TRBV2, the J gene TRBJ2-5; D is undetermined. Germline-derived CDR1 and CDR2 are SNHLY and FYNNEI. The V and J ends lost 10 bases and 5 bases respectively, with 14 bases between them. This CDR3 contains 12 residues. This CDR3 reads CATAETGETQYF. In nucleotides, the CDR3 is TGTGCCACAGCAGAAACTGGGGAGACCCAGTACTTC.

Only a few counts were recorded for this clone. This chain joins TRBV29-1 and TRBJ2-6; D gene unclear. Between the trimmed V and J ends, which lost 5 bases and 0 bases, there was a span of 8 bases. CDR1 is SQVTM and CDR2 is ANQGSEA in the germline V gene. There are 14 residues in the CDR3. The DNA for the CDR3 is TGCAGCGTTAGGCAGCACTCTGGGGCCAACGTCCTGACTTTC. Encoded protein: CSVRQHSGANVLTF.

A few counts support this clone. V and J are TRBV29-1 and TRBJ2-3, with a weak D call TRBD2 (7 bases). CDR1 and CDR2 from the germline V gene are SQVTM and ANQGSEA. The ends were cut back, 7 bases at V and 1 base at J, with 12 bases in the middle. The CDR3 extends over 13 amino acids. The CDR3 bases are TGCAGCGCACGGGGGGCAGGCACAGATACGCAGTATTTT. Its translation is CSARGAGTDTQYF.